The following is a T cell receptor beta chain sequence with its context. Its antigen remains undetermined. The record has no base qualities; no much larger clone is one base away. The cohort comprised around 700 healthy bone marrow donors. At the time of sampling, every cohort member was nominally healthy, though immune exposures that went unrecorded were likely present. The donor was CMV seronegative and belonged to the group of 350 to 400 seronegative cohort members. Every donor gave a peripheral blood sample, and the peripheral blood mononuclear cells from that sample were used for TCR beta sequencing. The Qiagen DNeasy Blood Extraction Kit was used to extract genomic DNA from the blood cell samples. The record originates from a study of cytomegalovirus exposure and HLA in healthy donors (dated by TCRdb to the late 2010s). Describing the broader study: An earlier analysis of approximately 550 of the donors reported 250 to 350 Gb of sequence data and about 100 million unique TCR beta sequences from some 180 million T cells. To predict cytomegalovirus infection status, the study brought together high-throughput TCR immunosequencing, statistical association of individual TCRs with disease status, and machine learning. The study was designed to test whether signatures of past pathogen exposure could be identified by cataloging public T cell receptors. Roughly 5 DR-DQ haplotypes were handled as single units for association and clustering, since linkage in the cohort was strong. Among the roughly 370 genotyped donors, around 81% belonged to the genetic ancestry cluster associated with self-reported Caucasian donors. An earlier analysis of around 580 of the donors used high-throughput TCR beta sequencing to judge whether each TCR beta V gene segment behaved as functional or pseudogenic. Typing coverage differed by locus: A, B, C, DRB1 and DQB1 were typed in roughly 629-630 donors, DQA1 in 500 to 550, DPA1 in roughly 590, and DPB1 in 450 to 490. The later analysis used no new phenotypic data to find candidate immune exposures, relying instead on TCR beta sequences and their occurrence across donors. An early release that covered roughly 600 HLA-typed donors contained approximately 300 gigabases of sequencing data and tens of millions of unique TCR sequences. The T cell repertoires of 666 subjects were profiled by immunosequencing and related to cytomegalovirus serostatus. In a later analysis, previously published TCR beta repertoires from roughly 710 donors were re-analyzed and high-resolution HLA genotyping was added so that TCR occurrence patterns could be studied. Genome-wide SNP genotypes for about 55% of the roughly 670 donors were used in a later genetic analysis, which treated that subset as a discovery cohort. Class I and class II HLA loci were covered by the typing at four-digit resolution. All discovery cohort repertoires had been generated using a single sequencing platform. Among over 350 genotyped donors of the cohort, an average of roughly 240,000 unique TCR beta nucleotide sequences were sequenced per donor, around a sixth of them non-productive. In addition to the first cohort of roughly 700 subjects, a separate validation cohort of approximately 130 different subjects was used. Donor age, sex, ethnicity and CMV serostatus were compiled together with the repertoire data.

Its CDR3 holds 16 amino acids, cysteine through phenylalanine. CDR3 DNA is the only sequence kept; it has 48 bases, read in frame from the first base. Taken from the germline V gene (reference sequence), the CDR1 and CDR2 loops are SEHNR and FQNEAQ. A distance of 24 bases separates the germline ends of V and J, which lose 5 bases and 8 bases respectively. The library was prepared using the immunoSEQ multiplex PCR assay. A mixture of 60 forward primers for TCR Vbeta segments and 13 reverse primers for TCR Jbeta segments was used in the multiplex PCR. The CDR3 region of rearranged TCR beta genes was amplified from genomic DNA with a multiplex PCR assay. The amplified TCR beta libraries were sequenced on the Illumina HiSeq System as 87-base-pair reads. Per the source publication's procedure: A later analysis counted 65 million to 90 million unique TCR beta chains across the 640 or so repertoires, and roughly 10 million of these chains were shared by at least two donors. A nearest-neighbor algorithm error-corrected the raw reads and collapsed the reads into unique sequences, merging closely related sequences to remove PCR and sequencing errors. CDR3 sequences were aligned to IMGT reference sequences to assign V, D and J gene segments. For a sequence to be retained, a match of at least six nucleotides to both a V gene segment and a J gene segment was required. A rearrangement counted as productive if the CDR3 had no stop codons and remained in frame with V and J, and every other rearrangement counted as non-productive. CDR3 was defined by IMGT convention, running from the second conserved V-encoded cysteine to the conserved J-encoded phenylalanine. The earlier analysis of about 530 of the donors excluded any sequence lacking an unambiguous match to a single V gene segment. An earlier analysis of several hundred of the donors classified V segments as functional when productive rearrangements were above 56.7% and as segregating when the standard deviation between donors was above 5%. To diagnose cytomegalovirus status from the catalog of TCR beta chain sequences, a statistical classification framework was built. In a later analysis, TCR nucleotide sequences were compared against IMGT/GENE-DB human TR gene sequences so that V and J genes could be assigned. Using the TCRdist pipeline, a later analysis assigned CDR3 sequences along with most-parsimonious VDJ recombination scenarios. In a later analysis, each TCR beta chain was defined by its CDR3 amino acid sequence together with its V-gene family, and reads lacking a unique V-gene family were excluded. To address suspected cross-contamination and a sequencing artifact, a later analysis removed around 600 highly shared, low-generation-probability nucleotide sequences. In a later analysis, a clonal expansion index was calculated for each public chain from normalized within-repertoire ranks of inferred template counts. Generation probabilities in a later analysis came from a VDJ recombination model fitted to out-of-frame rearrangements, and those results were checked against IGoR. Hypergeometric tests were used in a later analysis to score TCR-TCR, TCR-HLA and TCR-CMV co-occurrence, with a repertoire-size bias correction applied to the TCR pairs. In a later analysis, false discovery rates were estimated by permuting HLA or CMV assignments 20 times. A later analysis grouped co-occurring TCRs with DBSCAN, adding TCRdist sequence similarity when clustering within HLA-allele-positive subsets. Repertoires with fewer than 30,000 or more than 120,000 public chains, plus five repertoires with anomalous nucleotide sharing, were excluded from co-occurrence clustering. Here the immuneACCESS table is served through TCRdb, limited to in-frame sequences with V and J called. Missing clones are a known gap in these copies; in checked studies unresolved V genes cover under half, and the rest lacks a known reason. From that table come the V and J calls and clone size; the DNA was used to work out D and trimming. The table for this sample lists more than 130,000 clones; 80% of them were counted only once. Approximately 5.1% of the sample goes to the ten largest clones.

Study-wide conclusions, independent of this receptor: A later genetic analysis associated a missense DCLRE1C variant with V-gene and J-gene trimming of TCR beta chains, and an independent cohort replicated the association. Linkage disequilibrium might explain the correlated functional status among segregating V segments, but an unknown experimental factor could not be ruled out. In a later analysis, most CMV-associated TCR beta chains were found to appear HLA-restricted, with HLA associations seemingly driven largely by CMV exposure. In an earlier analysis of around 600 of the donors, most TCR beta V segments appeared in productive rearrangements about 87% or about 30% of the time, broadly matching IMGT annotations. When HLA alleles, especially DR and DQ, strongly co-occurred, attributing TCR associations to individual alleles was difficult. Over 15 rarely observed V segments, including chromosome 9 orphons, were excluded from the earlier analysis of about 610 of the donors because counts were too low. Sequencing depth was assumed to be roughly uniform across donors in the presence/absence analyses, though that assumption may not hold. Immune exposure information for the cohort was limited to CMV serostatus. A cluster of highly shared sequence variants was judged likely to represent a technical artifact of the sequencing pipeline. This cohort had only TCR beta chains sequenced, and the lack of alpha or paired-chain data limited which features could be detected. According to the authors, the approach could potentially be generalized to other disease states and immunological phenotypes. In a later analysis, TCR association rates were found to vary across HLA loci, with the most associated TCRs seen for DRB1 alleles and the fewest for HLA-C alleles. Most TCR sequences were seen in very few donors, while some public TCRs were found in many individuals. A further reported finding was that TCR beta sequences accurately predicted the HLA-A and HLA-B alleles for most subjects in the first cohort. According to a later analysis, parvovirus B19, influenza, CMV and Epstein-Barr virus appeared linked to several top co-occurrence clusters. A later analysis found that HLA-associated TCR beta chains were more clonally expanded and had lower generation probabilities than equally common non-associated chains. Compared with the 666-donor mean, donors in an Asian-associated ancestry cluster had fewer N-insertions in productive TCRs, according to a later genetic analysis. In vitro tests confirmed that three of the cytomegalovirus-associated TCR beta chains recognize cytomegalovirus antigens. Because the 87-base-pair reads could not distinguish some IMGT-functional V segments, including TRBV6-2 and TRBV6-3, those segments were excluded. The classifier was reported to diagnose cytomegalovirus status with high specificity and sensitivity in both the original cohort and the validation cohort. Because HLA typing was unavailable for some donors at each locus, only the typed subset was used in association tests. Specific HLA alleles were associated with 15,000 to 20,000 TCR beta sequences at a false discovery rate of 0.05 in a later analysis. In the study, approximately 150 TCR beta chains were listed as associated with cytomegalovirus.

This sequence originates from a male donor in good health and CMV-seronegative. This chain is built from TRBV7-9 and TRBJ1-2; the D gene remains uncertain. The sample consisted of PBMCs. The CDR3 amino acid sequence is: CASSDAVGELVGGYTF. The nucleotides read TGTGCCAGCAGCGATGCGGTCGGGGAATTAGTAGGGGGCTACACCTTC.